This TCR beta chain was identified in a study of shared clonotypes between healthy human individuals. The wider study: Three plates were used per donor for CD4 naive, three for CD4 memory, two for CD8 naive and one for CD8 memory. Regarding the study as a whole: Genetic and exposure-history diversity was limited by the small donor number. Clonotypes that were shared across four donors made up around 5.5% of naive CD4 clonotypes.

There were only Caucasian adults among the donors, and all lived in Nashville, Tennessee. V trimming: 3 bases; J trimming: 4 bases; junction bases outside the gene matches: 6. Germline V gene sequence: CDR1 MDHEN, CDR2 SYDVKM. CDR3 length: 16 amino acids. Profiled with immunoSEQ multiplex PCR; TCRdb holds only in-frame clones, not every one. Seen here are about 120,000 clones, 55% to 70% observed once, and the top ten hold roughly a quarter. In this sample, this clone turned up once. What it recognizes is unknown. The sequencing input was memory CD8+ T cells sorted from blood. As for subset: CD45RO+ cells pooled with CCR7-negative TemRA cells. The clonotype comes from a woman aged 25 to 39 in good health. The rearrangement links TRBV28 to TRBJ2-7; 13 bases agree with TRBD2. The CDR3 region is CASSFSTSGRLYEQYF. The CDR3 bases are TGTGCCAGCAGTTTCTCGACTAGCGGGAGGTTATACGAGCAGTACTTC.